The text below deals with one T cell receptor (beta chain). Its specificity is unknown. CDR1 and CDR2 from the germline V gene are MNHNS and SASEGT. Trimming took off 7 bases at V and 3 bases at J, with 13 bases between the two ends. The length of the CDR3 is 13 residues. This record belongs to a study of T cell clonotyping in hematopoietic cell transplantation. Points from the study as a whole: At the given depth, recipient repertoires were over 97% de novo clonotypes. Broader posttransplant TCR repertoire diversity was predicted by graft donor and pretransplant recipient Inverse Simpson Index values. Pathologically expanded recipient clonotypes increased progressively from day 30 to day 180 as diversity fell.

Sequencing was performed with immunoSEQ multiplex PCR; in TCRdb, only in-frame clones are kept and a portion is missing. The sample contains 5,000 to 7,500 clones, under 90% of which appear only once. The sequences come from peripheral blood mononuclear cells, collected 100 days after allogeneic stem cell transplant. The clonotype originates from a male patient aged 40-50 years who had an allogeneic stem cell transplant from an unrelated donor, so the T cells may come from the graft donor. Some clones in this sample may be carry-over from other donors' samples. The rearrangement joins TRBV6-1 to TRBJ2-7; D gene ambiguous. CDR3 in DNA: TGTGCCAGCATGTTAACCGCACGCTACGAGCAGTACTTC. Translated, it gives CASMLTARYEQYF.